The T cell receptor (beta chain) described here comes from a study of neurological immune-mediated disorders. Study-wide results and limits: Multiple sclerosis, the disease with the least TCR clonal expansion, fell below healthy controls, whereas HTLV-1-associated myelopathy showed the most. One related-CDR3 cluster, identified by phylogenetic grouping, held the repertoires of 18 of 34 multiple sclerosis patients and was a possible signature.

This clonotype has a count of ten or more. Its antigen remains unknown. Unsorted libraries used 2 million PBMCs kept at -80 degrees C. CDR1 DFQATT and CDR2 SNEGSKA come from the germline V gene (reference sequence). Trimming removed 3 bases from V and 7 bases from J; junction bases left unmatched: 11. The CDR3 runs to 15 residues. The cDNA was generated through 5'RACE incorporating 10-nucleotide random UMIs. TCRdb reanalysed the 5' RACE reads using MiXCR and keeps one entry per CDR3 protein. The sample has fewer than 50,000 distinct CDR3 sequences; approximately 2.4% are singletons. This clonotype originated in a man aged 25 to 45 with multiple sclerosis. This chain joins TRBV20-1 and TRBJ1-5, with 8 bases that match TRBD1. The source material was PBMCs. CDR3 DNA: TGCAGTGCTAGTAGCAGGACAGGGAGAAAACAGCCCCAGCATTTT. As protein: CSASSRTGRKQPQHF.